These 5 T cell receptor beta chains were all obtained from the same sample, sequenced in a study of long-term antiretroviral therapy in people with HIV. immunoSEQ v3.0 was run at survey level. Some clones are missing from TCRdb's copy, which holds only in-frame ones; the method was immunoSEQ multiplex PCR. The repertoire has about 25,000 clones, over 70% of them found once; the top ten carry 4% to 5.5%. Source: unsorted PBMCs, taken 3 years after starting antiretroviral therapy. These receptors were collected from a young man with HIV.

This clone was found a few times. V and J are TRBV30 and TRBJ1-1; D gene ambiguous. Looked up from germline, CDR1 is GTSNPN and CDR2 is SVGIG (reference sequence). The CDR3 consists of 16 residues. Trimming took 1 base from V and 3 from J, leaving 18 bases between them. CDR3 amino acids: CAWSGFSPAGYTEAFF. For the CDR3, the DNA is TGTGCCTGGAGTGGCTTCTCTCCGGCAGGTTACACTGAAGCTTTCTTT.

This chain uses TRBV5-1 with TRBJ2-1; D uncertain. V lost 1 base and J lost 7, with 12 bases in between. The V gene's germline CDR1 is SGHRS and CDR2 YFSETQ. This CDR3 comprises 14 residues. DNA of the CDR3: TGCGCCAGCAGCTTGTTTGAGGCCTTTAATGAGCAGTTCTTC. Protein sequence: CASSLFEAFNEQFF. Using reference TRBV5-1 and TRBJ2-1 for the parts outside the CDR3, the full variable domain is KAGVTQTPRYLIKTRGQQVTLSCSPISGHRSVSWYQQTPGQGLQFLFEYFSETQRNKGNFPGRFSGRQFSNSRSEMNVSTLELGDSALYLCASSLFEAFNEQFFGPGTRLTVL.

The chain joins TRBV6-5 to TRBJ1-1; tentative D call: TRBD1 (6 bases). The CDR3 is 14 residues long. Trimming shortened V by 2 bases and J by 7 bases, and 14 bases separated the two germline ends. Per the germline V gene, CDR1 is MNHEY and CDR2 is SVGAGI. CDR3 amino acids: CASSYRGRGFEAFF. The CDR3 nucleotides read TGTGCCAGCAGTTACCGGGGAAGGGGGTTTGAAGCTTTCTTT.

The CDR3 sequence: CASSAGTGGEAFF. The DNA for the CDR3 is TGTGCCAGCAGTGCAGGGACAGGGGGTGAAGCTTTCTTT. The rearrangement links TRBV2 to TRBJ1-1; 11 nucleotides line up with TRBD1. The germline V gene has CDR1 SNHLY and CDR2 FYNNEI. This CDR3 has 13 amino acids. The V gene end was trimmed by 4 bases and the J gene end by 7 bases; junction bases not matched to a gene: 2.

This chain connects TRBV11-2 to TRBJ2-5, with TRBD2 matching over 12 bases. Germline V gives CDR1 SGHAT, CDR2 FQNNGV. The junction had 6 bases not matched to a gene; V was cut back by 5 bases and J by 5 bases. The CDR3 length is 15 residues. The CDR3 here is CASSRPSGGEETQYF. The DNA for the CDR3 is TGTGCCAGCAGCAGACCTAGCGGGGGGGAGGAGACCCAGTACTTC. Drawing the rest from reference TRBV11-2 and TRBJ2-5, the complete variable domain is EAGVAQSPRYKIIEKRQSVAFWCNPISGHATLYWYQQILGQGPKLLIQFQNNGVVDDSQLPKDRFSAERLKGVDSTLKIQPAKLEDSAVYLCASSRPSGGEETQYFGPGTRLLVL.